The TCR beta chain described here comes from a study of blood T cell repertoires in COVID-19. Across the study: Whether acute or convalescent, the COVID-19 samples came from the United States, Italy and Spain. Nucleic acid was either cDNA or gDNA, and it came from T cells, B-cell-depleted T cells, or PBMCs.

The Seattle patients joined while their infection was active and were tracked longitudinally afterward. Germline CDR1 is SNHLY and CDR2 is FYNNEI. The CDR3 loop spans 13 amino acids. Trimming left V 6 bases short and J 4 bases short, with 12 bases between. Sequencing used immunoSEQ multiplex PCR; TCRdb keeps in-frame clones, though not all of them. The sample has approximately 75,000 clones; around 83% are singletons. This chain connects TRBV2 to TRBJ1-1; D unclear. Sequences were obtained from peripheral blood. This TCR derives from a man aged 25-45 years with COVID-19, enrolled during active disease. The CDR3 bases are TGTGCCAGCAGGTACAGAGCAGGCACTGAAGCTTTCTTT. It translates to CASRYRAGTEAFF.